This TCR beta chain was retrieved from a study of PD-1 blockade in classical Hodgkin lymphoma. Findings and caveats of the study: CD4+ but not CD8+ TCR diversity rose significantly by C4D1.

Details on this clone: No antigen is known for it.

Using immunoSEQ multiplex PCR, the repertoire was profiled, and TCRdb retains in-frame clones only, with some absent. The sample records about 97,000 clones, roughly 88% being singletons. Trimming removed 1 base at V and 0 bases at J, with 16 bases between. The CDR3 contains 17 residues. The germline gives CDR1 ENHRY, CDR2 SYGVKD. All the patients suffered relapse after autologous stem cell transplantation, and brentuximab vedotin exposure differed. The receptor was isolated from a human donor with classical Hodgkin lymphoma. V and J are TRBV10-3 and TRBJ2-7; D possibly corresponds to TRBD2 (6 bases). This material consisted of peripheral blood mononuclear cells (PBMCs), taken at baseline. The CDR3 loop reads CAISELGGTHPSYEQYF. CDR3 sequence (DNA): TGTGCCATCAGTGAGTTAGGCGGGACCCATCCCTCCTACGAGCAGTACTTC.